Only one count was recorded for the clone carrying this T cell receptor beta chain. Its antigen is unidentified. These data originate in a study of siplizumab effects on memory and regulatory T cells. In each sample, approximately 90,000 TCR templates were assayed. The method was immunoSEQ multiplex PCR; TCRdb's version includes in-frame clones alone and lacks a portion of them. The sample has about 100,000 clones, roughly nine tenths seen once; the top ten hold 0.55% to 0.85%. V was shortened by 1 base and J by 0 bases, with 12 bases between the two germline ends. This CDR3 comprises 17 residues. The germline V gene encodes CDR1 MGHDK and CDR2 SYGVNS. Broader study findings: Suppressive function of proliferating Tregs from siplizumab cultures was not confirmed.

This TCR was recovered from a human donor in good health. Material for sequencing was Tregs sorted from blood. V and J are TRBV25-1 and TRBJ1-4; D gene unclear. CDR3 coding DNA: TGTGCCAGCAGTGAATTGGAGGGTTTCGCAACTAATGAAAAACTGTTTTTT. Protein product: CASSELEGFATNEKLFF.